These 11 T cell receptor beta chains were sequenced from one sample in a study of T cells after yellow fever vaccination (dated by TCRdb to between 2018 and 2021). The method was 5' RACE. TCRdb shows the sequencer as Illumina HiSeq 2500. Through fastp at Q25 and MiXCR, TCRdb rebuilt clones from the public reads, retaining in-frame beta chains. Duplicate CDR3 protein sequences are folded into a single record with the most common DNA and genes. The sample profile shows about 350,000 distinct CDR3 sequences; approximately 8% of them were found once. The ten largest clonotypes hold 17% of the sample. The treatment or condition label, as the study defines it: live attenuated yellow fever vaccine strain. The specimen was PBMCs, collected roughly 46 days after the first yellow fever vaccination. The receptors shown here come from a man aged 18-30 years who received the YFV17D yellow fever vaccine.

This clonotype was observed a handful of times. This chain connects TRBV12-3 or TRBV12-4 to TRBJ2-1; a weak D match, TRBD2 (6 bases). This CDR3 comprises 16 residues. Trimming removed 6 bases at V and 1 base at J, with 16 bases between. The CDR3 nucleotides read TGTGCCAGCAGCCCCTTGGGACTGCCTTCCTACAATGAGCAGTTCTTC. Encoded protein: CASSPLGLPSYNEQFF.

The CDR3 DNA sequence: TGTGCCAGCAGCTTAGACAGGGATAACTATGGCTACACCTTC. This gives the protein CASSLDRDNYGYTF. The chain carries TRBV7-9 and TRBJ1-2; perhaps TRBD1 as D (6 bases). Trimming took off 1 base at V and 1 base at J, with 7 bases between the two ends. Germline CDR1 reads SEHNR; CDR2 reads FQNEAQ (reference sequence). The CDR3 is 14 residues long.

The chain links TRBV5-1 to TRBJ2-3, with TRBD2 identical over 8 bases. The CDR3 contains 12 residues. Germline lookup yields CDR1 SGHRS and CDR2 YFSETQ. V trimming: 2 bases; J trimming: 14 bases; junction bases outside the gene matches: 7. The CDR3 coding sequence is TGCGCCAGCAGCTTCACCGGGACTAGGCCGTATTTT. Its protein is CASSFTGTRPYF.

The V and J genes are TRBV29-1 and TRBJ2-3; the match to TRBD2 covers 12 bases. Germline loops: CDR1 SQVTM, CDR2 ANQGSEA. The length of the CDR3 is 14 residues. V gave up 7 bases and J gave up 2 bases; unmatched junction bases: 4. The DNA for the CDR3 is TGCAGCGGGAGACTAGCGGGGGTCACAGATACGCAGTATTTT. This sequence encodes CSGRLAGVTDTQYF.

The genes are TRBV12-3 or TRBV12-4 and TRBJ2-6; 11 positions agree with TRBD2. Unmatched junction bases numbered 7, after V lost 6 bases and J lost 0 bases. The CDR3 length is 18 residues. The CDR3 reads CASSRNLAGGSGANVLTF. CDR3 nucleotides: TGTGCCAGCAGCCGTAACCTAGCGGGGGGCTCTGGGGCCAACGTCCTGACTTTC.

The chain recombines TRBV6-2 or TRBV6-3 with TRBJ2-5; 7 bases match TRBD1. Per germline, CDR1 MNHEY and CDR2 SVGEGT. V trimming: 8 bases; J trimming: 0 bases; junction bases outside the gene matches: 6. The CDR3 extends over 14 amino acids. DNA of the CDR3: TGTGCCAGCCTCCGACAGGGTTACCAAGAGACCCAGTACTTC. Protein: CASLRQGYQETQYF.

This clonotype was counted a few times. This chain links TRBV13 with TRBJ2-5, with TRBD2 matching over 14 bases. V trimming: 1 base; J trimming: 1 base; junction bases outside the gene matches: 5. In germline, CDR1 is PRHDT, CDR2 FYEKMQ (reference sequence). The CDR3 consists of 18 residues. The CDR3 region is CASSLEGLAGGSQETQYF. In nucleotides, the CDR3 is TGTGCCAGCAGCTTAGAAGGACTAGCGGGGGGTTCCCAAGAGACCCAGTACTTC. Full variable domain (rest looked up from reference TRBV13 and TRBJ2-5): AAGVIQSPRHLIKEKRETATLKCYPIPRHDTVYWYQQGPGQDPQFLISFYEKMQSDKGSIPDRFSAQQFSDYHSELNMSSLELGDSALYFCASSLEGLAGGSQETQYFGPGTRLLVL.

This clonotype appeared many times. The V gene is TRBV5-1, the J gene TRBJ1-4, with D unresolved. Between the trimmed V and J ends, which lost 0 bases and 5 bases, there was a span of 2 bases. The CDR3 has 12 residues. From germline, CDR1 is SGHRS and CDR2 YFSETQ. The CDR3: CASSLENEKLFF. The CDR3 nucleotides read TGCGCCAGCAGCTTGGAGAATGAAAAACTGTTTTTT.

In its sample, this clonotype was seen a few times. The rearrangement uses TRBV20-1 and TRBJ1-1; D might be TRBD1 (5 bases). Germline CDR1 reads DFQATT; CDR2 reads SNEGSKA (reference sequence). This CDR3 has 13 amino acids. Trimming removed 5 bases at V and 0 bases at J, with 10 bases between. This CDR3 is CSASRDVNTEAFF. CDR3 bases: TGCAGTGCTTCCCGGGACGTGAACACTGAAGCTTTCTTT.

The chain is built from TRBV12-3 or TRBV12-4 and TRBJ2-7; tentatively, D is TRBD2 (6 bases). This CDR3 spans 14 amino acids. V was pared by 3 bases and J by 6 bases, with 15 bases between. The CDR3 DNA reads as TGTGCCAGCAGTTTGGTTTCGGGGGTGGGCGAGCAGTACTTC. It translates to CASSLVSGVGEQYF.

This clonotype appeared a few times. The chain uses TRBV7-9 and TRBJ1-4, with D unclear. CDR1 and CDR2 from the germline V gene are SEHNR and FQNEAQ (reference sequence). This CDR3 spans 13 amino acids. Trimming took off 3 bases at V and 8 bases at J, with 10 bases between the two ends. DNA for the CDR3: TGTGCCAGCAGCTTTGAGTGGGAAGAAAAACTGTTTTTT. This codes for CASSFEWEEKLFF.